This T cell receptor (beta chain) was obtained from a study of blood T cells in healthy people across ages. Germline values: CDR1 MNHEY, CDR2 SVGEGT. V gave up 2 bases and J gave up 6 bases, with 14 bases separating them. The CDR3 runs 15 residues. With a J-beta primer mix and a sample-barcoded 5' primer, a second PCR ran 7 to 11 cycles. TCRdb independently ran MiXCR on the 5' RACE reads; one entry per CDR3 protein. The sample carries under 950,000 distinct CDR3 sequences, 22% recorded once. Sequencing input: blood. The receptor's source is a man between 70 and 80 years old in good health. The rearrangement joins TRBV6-2 or TRBV6-3 to TRBJ1-5, with D tentatively TRBD1 (5 bases). CDR3 residues: CASSYRQGSRQPQHF. In nucleotides, the CDR3 is TGTGCCAGCAGTTACCGGCAGGGTAGCCGTCAGCCCCAGCATTTT.